This passage covers 22 T cell receptor beta chains from one sample sequenced in a study of Ad26.COV2.S vaccination and SARS-CoV-2 variants. Here immunoSEQ multiplex PCR was the method, and the copy in TCRdb shows in-frame clones only, minus some. The table lists 200,000 to 300,000 clones, 70% to 90% of them singletons. Treatment in this sample: around 19 received Ad26.COV2.S at low or high dose, single or two shots; 5 received placebo; per-sample allocation not given. At day 63 after the first vaccine or placebo injection, samples were drawn. The sequencing used peripheral blood, collected in a trial of Ad26.COV2.S vaccine versus placebo. These receptors came from a person aged 18 to 65 who received the Ad26.COV2.S COVID-19 vaccine or a placebo.

The chain recombines TRBV4-3 with TRBJ2-7, with 7 bases identical to TRBD1. The junction had 8 bases not matched to a gene; V was cut back by 4 bases and J by 5 bases. CDR1 LGHNA and CDR2 YSLEER come from the germline V gene. CDR3 length: 14 residues. CDR3 residues: CASSPERGQDEQYF. CDR3 nucleotides: TGCGCCAGCAGCCCGGAGAGGGGGCAAGACGAGCAGTACTTC.

As DNA, the CDR3 is TGCAGCGTTCGTGACAGGAACACTGAAGCTTTCTTT. Protein: CSVRDRNTEAFF. The V and J genes are TRBV29-1 and TRBJ1-1, with D perhaps TRBD1 (5 bases). Trimming pared 5 bases from V and 1 base from J, leaving 8 bases between. The CDR3 sequence is 12 residues long. Germline V gives CDR1 SQVTM, CDR2 ANQGSEA.

The chain recombines TRBV5-1 with TRBJ2-2, with D possibly being TRBD1 or TRBD2 (6 bases each). The CDR3 has 15 residues. Deletions cut 7 bases from V and 1 base from J, with 14 bases between. Per germline, CDR1 SGHRS and CDR2 YFSETQ. CDR3 in amino acids: CASGGQVMNTGELFF. CDR3 bases: TGCGCCAGCGGGGGGCAGGTGATGAACACCGGGGAGCTGTTTTTT. Using reference TRBV5-1 and TRBJ2-2 for the parts outside the CDR3, the full variable domain is KAGVTQTPRYLIKTRGQQVTLSCSPISGHRSVSWYQQTPGQGLQFLFEYFSETQRNKGNFPGRFSGRQFSNSRSEMNVSTLELGDSALYLCASGGQVMNTGELFFGEGSRLTVL.

V gene TRBV11-2 combines with J gene TRBJ2-7; no definite D call. This CDR3 has 12 amino acids. Germline V lookup: CDR1 SGHAT, CDR2 FQNNGV. Deletions cut 4 bases from V and 5 bases from J, with 9 bases between. CDR3 DNA: TGTGCCAGCAGCTGGGGAAGCCACGAGCAGTACTTC. It translates to CASSWGSHEQYF.

The chain joins TRBV5-1 to TRBJ1-4; TRBD1 might be the D (6 bases). V lost 0 bases and J lost 8, with 14 bases in between. The germline CDR1 and CDR2 sequences are SGHRS and YFSETQ. This CDR3 region has 15 residues. In nucleotides, the CDR3 is TGCGCCAGCAGCTTGGCCCTCGGGGGGCACGAAAAACTGTTTTTT. Its translation is CASSLALGGHEKLFF.

The J gene is TRBJ1-5, the V gene TRBV10-2; D uncertain. Germline CDR1 is WSHSY and CDR2 is SAAADI. The CDR3 loop spans 13 amino acids. V dropped 3 bases and J dropped 5 bases, with 8 bases sitting between them. In DNA form, the CDR3 reads TGCGCCAGCAGTGATGGTAGGGATCAGCCCCAGCATTTT. Translated, it gives CASSDGRDQPQHF.

CDR3 in DNA: TGTGCCAGCAGTTATGGGACTCAGGGAGTCGCCTCCTACGAGCAGTACTTC. Residues: CASSYGTQGVASYEQYF. This rearrangement joins TRBV28 to TRBJ2-7, with D maybe TRBD2 (6 bases). This CDR3 region has 17 residues. The V gene lost 4 bases and the J gene lost 0 bases, with 19 bases spanning the gap. Germline V lookup: CDR1 MDHEN, CDR2 SYDVKM.

V and J are TRBV28 and TRBJ2-1; 7 nucleotides match TRBD2. With V trimmed by 1 base and J by 5 bases, 11 bases remained unmatched. Germline V gene lookup returns CDR1 MDHEN and CDR2 SYDVKM. The CDR3 runs 17 residues. Here the CDR3 reads CASSLSRRREPHNEQFF. As DNA, the CDR3 is TGTGCCAGCAGTTTATCGAGAAGGCGGGAGCCCCACAATGAGCAGTTCTTC. Filled out from reference TRBV28 and TRBJ2-1, the complete variable domain reads DVKVTQSSRYLVKRTGEKVFLECVQDMDHENMFWYRQDPGLGLRLIYFSYDVKMKEKGDIPEGYSVSREKKERFSLILESASTNQTSMYLCASSLSRRREPHNEQFFGPGTRLTVL.

V and J are TRBV3-1 (or the pseudogene TRBV3-2) and TRBJ2-7; D gene uncertain. This CDR3 spans 13 amino acids. V was clipped by 5 bases and J by 0 bases, with 8 bases between them. Germline V gene sequence: CDR1 LGHDT, CDR2 YNNKEL (reference sequence). CDR3 region: CASSTGFSYEQYF. CDR3 nucleotides: TGTGCCAGCAGCACTGGCTTCTCCTACGAGCAGTACTTC.

The chain uses TRBV5-6 and TRBJ2-7; D uncertain. CDR1 is SGHDT and CDR2 is YYEEEE in the germline V gene. V was trimmed by 7 bases and J by 3 bases, leaving 20 bases between them. The CDR3 sequence is 15 residues long. The CDR3 nucleotides read TGTGCCAGCGGAGCCTCGGCAGGAAGGAACTACGAGCAGTACTTC. Translated: CASGASAGRNYEQYF.

V usage is TRBV7-9 and J usage is TRBJ1-1, with a tentative D call TRBD1 (5 bases). V was shortened by 5 bases and J by 1 base, with 11 bases between the two germline ends. The germline V gene encodes CDR1 SEHNR and CDR2 FQNEAQ (reference sequence). The CDR3 has 14 residues. Here the CDR3 reads CASSERGRNTEAFF. The CDR3 region has the DNA TGTGCCAGCAGCGAGAGGGGCCGGAACACTGAAGCTTTCTTT.

The chain is built from TRBV6-5 and TRBJ2-1; TRBD2 matches 9 bases. This CDR3 is 15 amino acids long. V lost 4 bases to trimming and J lost 2 bases; unmatched junction nucleotides: 3. Germline-derived CDR1 and CDR2 are MNHEY and SVGAGI. The CDR3 nucleotides are TGTGCCAGCAGTTTAGGCGGGGGGGCCTACAATGAGCAGTTCTTC. The encoded protein is CASSLGGGAYNEQFF.

The chain joins TRBV5-1 to TRBJ1-1; 9 positions match TRBD1. V lost 4 bases to trimming and J lost 5 bases; unmatched junction nucleotides: 9. Germline CDR1 SGHRS, CDR2 YFSETQ. The CDR3 has 15 residues. The CDR3 is CASSPGQGWGTEAFF. In nucleotides, the CDR3 is TGCGCCAGCAGCCCGGGACAGGGATGGGGAACTGAAGCTTTCTTT.

In regard to this clone: Other DNA sequences of this sample code for an identical CDR3. The chain recombines TRBV5-4 with TRBJ1-3; 8 nucleotides line up with TRBD1. There are 15 residues in the CDR3. J gave up 0 bases and V 1 base, and 0 bases lay outside the gene matches. Germline CDR1 reads SGHNT; CDR2 reads YYREEE (reference sequence). CDR3 protein: CASSLTGGSGNTIYF. CDR3 DNA: TGTGCCAGCAGCTTGACAGGGGGCTCTGGAAACACCATATATTTT.

This clone was found once. The chain uses TRBV7-2 and TRBJ2-3; 7 nucleotides line up with TRBD2. From germline, CDR1 is SGHTA and CDR2 FQGNSA. V lost 0 bases to trimming and J lost 4 bases; unmatched junction nucleotides: 4. This CDR3 is built from 15 residues. The CDR3 DNA follows: TGTGCCAGCAGCTTAGCTCTTGCGGGGGCAGATACGCAGTATTTT. Translation gives CASSLALAGADTQYF.

The chain recombines TRBV9 with TRBJ2-3, with TRBD2 matching 13 bases. In germline, CDR1 is SGDLS, CDR2 YYNGEE. With 0 bases clipped from V and 4 bases from J, the junction kept 11 bases outside the gene matches. The CDR3 is made up of 19 amino acids. The CDR3 DNA reads as TGTGCCAGCAGCGTAGGGACTAGCGGGAGCGCCGCTCAAGCAGATACGCAGTATTTT. This gives the protein CASSVGTSGSAAQADTQYF.

The chain recombines TRBV28 with TRBJ2-2; D may correspond to TRBD1 or TRBD2 (6 bases each). Germline V gives CDR1 MDHEN, CDR2 SYDVKM. The CDR3 is 13 amino acids. V was clipped by 8 bases and J by 7 bases, with 14 bases between them. CDR3 nucleotide sequence: TGTGCCAGCGGCGGAGGGGGGAACGGGGAGCTGTTTTTT. It is translated as CASGGGGNGELFF.

V is TRBV6-5 and J is TRBJ2-3; 8 positions match TRBD1. Germline V gives CDR1 MNHEY, CDR2 SVGAGI. The J segment lost 6 bases and the V segment lost 6 bases, leaving 8 bases of the junction unmatched. This CDR3 has 14 residues. CDR3 nucleotides: TGTGCCAGCAGCCCGGACAGGGCGGCGGATACGCAGTATTTT. This sequence encodes CASSPDRAADTQYF.

The CDR3 DNA is TGCAGCGGGGGGGACAGCAACTACGAGCAGTACTTC. Protein: CSGGDSNYEQYF. The V call is TRBV29-1, the J call TRBJ2-7; weak D call: TRBD1 (7 bases). This CDR3 has 12 amino acids. The V gene lost 7 bases and the J gene lost 3 bases, with 13 bases spanning the gap. In germline, CDR1 is SQVTM, CDR2 ANQGSEA.

The chain recombines TRBV28 with TRBJ2-1; 11 positions agree with TRBD2. The V and J ends lost 7 bases and 4 bases, in that order; junction bases with no gene match: 12. Germline values: CDR1 MDHEN, CDR2 SYDVKM. There are 17 residues in the CDR3. This CDR3 is CASTTTRVAGGYNEQFF. DNA of the CDR3: TGTGCCAGCACCACTACCCGGGTAGCGGGAGGGTACAATGAGCAGTTCTTC.

The J gene is TRBJ1-2, the V gene TRBV7-2; perhaps TRBD1 as D (6 bases). The CDR3 contains 14 residues. Germline CDR1 and CDR2: SGHTA and FQGNSA. Trimming removed 6 bases from V and 5 bases from J, with 16 bases in between. The CDR3 reads CASSYTGYGYGYTF. CDR3 sequence (DNA): TGTGCCAGCAGTTACACAGGGTATGGTTATGGCTACACCTTC.

The chain is built from TRBV6-5 and TRBJ2-7; possibly TRBD1 for D (6 bases). The germline CDR1 and CDR2 sequences are MNHEY and SVGAGI. CDR3 length: 13 residues. V lost 5 bases to trimming and J lost 2 bases, with 10 bases between them. For the CDR3, the DNA is TGTGCCAGCAGTAAGGGACAAACCTACGAGCAGTACTTC. Its protein product is CASSKGQTYEQYF.